Shown below are 2 T cell receptor beta chains from a single sample sequenced in a study of tissue T cells after allogeneic stem cell transplantation. Time point denoted: mouse harvest day 14 after allogeneic transplant. Each mouse received 10^7 T-cell-depleted marrow cells plus 10^6 splenic CD5+ T cells by tail vein. Sequencing was performed with immunoSEQ multiplex PCR; in TCRdb, only in-frame clones are kept and a portion is missing. Found here are 2,000 to 2,500 clones, roughly 40% of them singletons; the top ten hold 25% to 35%. Input material: lymph node tissue. Receptors originate from a female BALB/c mouse given C57BL/6 T cells with graft-versus-host disease after an allogeneic hematopoietic cell transplant.

This clone is labeled as medium-sized. Gene names and germline refer to mouse. The CDR3 extends 1 residue past the end of the read, so its final part is completed from the germline J gene. This rearrangement joins TRBV26 to TRBJ1-3; D is unclear. The germline V gene encodes CDR1 KGHPV and CDR2 FQNQEV (reference sequence). The V end was cut by 4 bases, the J end by 0 bases, with 7 bases between. This CDR3 is 14 amino acids long. CDR3 sequence: CASSPRNSGNTLYF. Incomplete CDR3 DNA: TGTGCCAGCAGTCCCAGAAATTCTGGAAATACGCTCTAT.

A few counts support this clone. The germline and genes are mouse ones. The CDR3 goes on 1 residue after the read ends, and that part is filled in from the germline J gene. The gene calls are TRBV26 and TRBJ1-3, with D uncertain. The CDR3 is 14 residues long. V lost 5 bases and J 0 bases, leaving 8 bases between the germline ends. CDR1 is KGHPV and CDR2 is FQNQEV in the germline V gene (reference sequence). CDR3 amino acids: CASSTGHSGNTLYF. The sequenced CDR3 bases are TGTGCCAGCAGTACGGGCCATTCTGGAAATACGCTCTAT.